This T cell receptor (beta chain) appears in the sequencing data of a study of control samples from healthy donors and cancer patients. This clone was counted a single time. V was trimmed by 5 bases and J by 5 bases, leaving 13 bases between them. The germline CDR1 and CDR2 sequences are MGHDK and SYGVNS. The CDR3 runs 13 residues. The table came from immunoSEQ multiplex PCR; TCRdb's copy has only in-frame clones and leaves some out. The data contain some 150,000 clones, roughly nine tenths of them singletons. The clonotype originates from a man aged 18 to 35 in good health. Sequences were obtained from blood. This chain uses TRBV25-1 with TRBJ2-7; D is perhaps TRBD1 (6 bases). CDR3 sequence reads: CASSQTDRDEQYF. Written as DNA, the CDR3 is TGTGCCAGCAGTCAGACGGACAGAGACGAGCAGTACTTC.